The rows below give T cell receptor beta chains drawn from one sample of a study of OX40 agonist ivuxolimab in advanced cancers. TCRdb keeps only in-frame clones here, not all; method: immunoSEQ multiplex PCR. The sample lists tens of thousands of clones, 90% occurring once. Specimen: CD4+ or CD8+ T cells sorted from blood, collected in a trial of the OX40 agonist ivuxolimab. These receptors were obtained from an adult with an advanced solid tumor such as melanoma, head and neck, liver or kidney cancer. Both conserved end residues are part of each CDR3. Each record gives: clone size, D gene, V gene, J gene, CDR3 protein, CDR3 DNA. A D gene is named only where the DNA matches it firmly. Rows may omit the clone size; those that give it use once, few, many or a size class.

once	NA	TRBV27	TRBJ2-6	CASSLWGQTSGANVLTF	TGTGCCAGCAGTTTATGGGGACAAACCTCTGGGGCCAACGTCCTGACTTTC
NA	NA	TRBV19	TRBJ1-4	CASTLYPSRSNEKLFF	TGTGCCAGTACCTTGTATCCGTCCAGATCTAATGAAAAACTGTTTTTT
NA	NA	TRBV7-9	TRBJ2-1	CASDHKSSYNEQFF	TGTGCCAGCGACCATAAGAGCTCCTACAATGAGCAGTTCTTC
NA	TRBD1	TRBV6-1	TRBJ1-5	CASSAPGTGTGQPQHF	TGTGCCAGCAGTGCACCCGGGACAGGGACGGGGCAGCCCCAGCATTTT
NA	NA	TRBV7-6	TRBJ2-3	CASSFTLGDTQYF	TGTGCCAGCAGCTTCACCCTGGGGGATACGCAGTATTTT
NA	TRBD1	TRBV5-4	TRBJ1-2	CASSLQGAASSYTF	TGTGCCAGCAGCCTACAGGGGGCCGCGTCGAGCTACACCTTC
NA	TRBD1	TRBV9	TRBJ1-6	CASSVGAGGGSPLHF	TGTGCCAGCAGCGTAGGGGCAGGGGGTGGGTCACCCCTCCACTTT
NA	NA	TRBV6-1	TRBJ1-5	CASSGTAYSNQPQHF	TGTGCCAGCAGTGGGACAGCTTATAGCAATCAGCCCCAGCATTTT
NA	TRBD2	TRBV5-4	TRBJ2-7	CASSLFAAGRGEQYF	TGTGCCAGCAGCTTGTTCGCGGCAGGGAGGGGCGAGCAGTACTTC
NA	NA	TRBV28	TRBJ2-2	CASSGGHLNTGELFF	TGTGCCAGCAGCGGGGGACACCTGAACACCGGGGAGCTGTTTTTT
NA	NA	TRBV5-1	TRBJ2-3	CASSLAGGRSTDTQYF	TGCGCCAGCAGCTTGGCAGGGGGGCGAAGCACAGATACGCAGTATTTT
NA	TRBD1	TRBV30	TRBJ1-5	CAWSGQGGQPQHF	TGTGCCTGGAGTGGACAGGGAGGACAGCCCCAGCATTTT
NA	NA	TRBV19	TRBJ2-2	CASSTSGGELFF	TGTGCCAGTAGTACCTCGGGCGGGGAGCTGTTTTTT
NA	NA	TRBV18	TRBJ2-7	CASSLEASYEQYF	TGTGCCAGCTCACTCGAGGCCTCCTACGAGCAGTACTTC
few	NA	TRBV12-5	TRBJ2-3	CASAWRETTDTQYF	TGTGCTAGTGCCTGGAGGGAGACCACAGATACGCAGTATTTT
NA	TRBD1	TRBV2	TRBJ1-5	CASSVDRVQPQHF	TGTGCCAGCAGTGTGGACAGGGTACAGCCCCAGCATTTT
NA	NA	TRBV29-1	TRBJ2-1	CSIRGFYNEQFF	TGCAGCATACGAGGGTTTTACAATGAGCAGTTCTTC
NA	NA	TRBV5-1	TRBJ1-4	CASRPSISVTNEKLFF	TGCGCCAGCAGGCCTTCAATCAGCGTAACTAATGAAAAACTGTTTTTT
once	TRBD1	TRBV5-5	TRBJ1-4	CASSPGTGREKLFF	TGTGCCAGCAGCCCCGGGACAGGACGAGAAAAACTGTTTTTT
NA	TRBD2	TRBV6-4	TRBJ2-3	CASSDGTSGTDTQYF	TGTGCCAGCAGTGACGGGACTAGCGGCACAGATACGCAGTATTTT
NA	NA	TRBV30	TRBJ2-2	CAWRWTDTGELFF	TGTGCCTGGAGGTGGACTGACACCGGGGAGCTGTTTTTT
NA	NA	TRBV5-1	TRBJ1-2	CASSPDLKNYGYTF	TGCGCCAGCAGCCCGGATTTAAAGAACTATGGCTACACCTTC
NA	NA	TRBV19	TRBJ1-1	CASKTHMNTEAFF	TGTGCCAGTAAAACACACATGAACACTGAAGCTTTCTTT
NA	NA	TRBV5-4	TRBJ2-3	CASSRRNSGASGDTQYF	TGTGCCAGCAGCCGACGTAATTCCGGGGCGAGTGGAGATACGCAGTATTTT
NA	NA	TRBV15	TRBJ2-3	CATSRDSRWPDTQYF	TGTGCCACCAGCAGAGATTCGAGGTGGCCAGATACGCAGTATTTT
NA	NA	TRBV30	TRBJ1-1	CAWQQQGNTEAFF	TGTGCCTGGCAGCAGCAGGGGAACACTGAAGCTTTCTTT
NA	NA	TRBV18	TRBJ1-5	CASSPDPDQPQHF	TGTGCCAGCTCACCAGATCCGGATCAGCCCCAGCATTTT
NA	TRBD2	TRBV10-3	TRBJ2-3	CAISDTGLAGNTDTQYF	TGTGCCATCAGTGATACAGGACTAGCGGGGAACACAGATACGCAGTATTTT
NA	NA	TRBV19	TRBJ1-5	CASSIKGEQPQHF	TGTGCCAGTAGTATTAAAGGGGAACAGCCCCAGCATTTT
NA	TRBD2	TRBV27	TRBJ2-7	CASRQAGGSEQYF	TGTGCCAGCAGACAAGCGGGGGGGAGCGAGCAGTACTTC
NA	TRBD1	TRBV29-1	TRBJ2-1	CSSLQGANEQFF	TGCAGCAGTCTACAGGGGGCGAATGAGCAGTTCTTC
NA	TRBD2	TRBV14	TRBJ2-3	CASSQDRGGGGADTQYF	TGTGCCAGCAGCCAAGATCGGGGCGGGGGAGGCGCAGATACGCAGTATTTT
once	TRBD2	TRBV4-2	TRBJ2-5	CASSQGATSGRDETQYF	TGTGCCAGCAGCCAAGGAGCGACTAGCGGGCGAGACGAGACCCAGTACTTC
NA	TRBD1	TRBV5-1	TRBJ2-3	CASSLTGAPTDTQYF	TGCGCCAGCAGCCTGACAGGGGCCCCCACAGATACGCAGTATTTT
NA	NA	TRBV5-1	TRBJ2-2	CASSLVKGSSGELFF	TGCGCCAGCAGCTTGGTGAAGGGTTCGAGCGGGGAGCTGTTTTTT
few	TRBD1	TRBV7-9	TRBJ2-2	CASSRQGARGTGELFF	TGTGCCAGCAGCAGACAGGGGGCGAGAGGCACCGGGGAGCTGTTTTTT
NA	NA	TRBV29-1	TRBJ2-3	CSVGQADTQYF	TGCAGCGTTGGACAAGCAGATACGCAGTATTTT
NA	NA	TRBV30	TRBJ2-3	CAGSWGAYDTQYF	TGTGCCGGGAGCTGGGGGGCATACGATACGCAGTATTTT
few	NA	TRBV5-6	TRBJ1-1	CASSPGEVNTEAFF	TGTGCCAGCAGCCCCGGTGAGGTGAACACTGAAGCTTTCTTT
NA	TRBD1	TRBV28	TRBJ1-1	CASSLQGARGAFF	TGTGCCAGCAGTTTACAGGGGGCCCGGGGAGCTTTCTTT
NA	NA	TRBV14	TRBJ1-2	CASSQDEAIGYGYTF	TGTGCCAGCAGCCAAGACGAGGCCATCGGCTATGGCTACACCTTC
NA	NA	TRBV10-1	TRBJ2-3	CASSDGGGLGTDTQYF	TGCGCCAGCAGTGACGGCGGGGGCCTCGGCACAGATACGCAGTATTTT
once	NA	TRBV14	TRBJ1-5	CASSGLLNQPQHF	TGTGCCAGCAGCGGGCTTCTAAATCAGCCCCAGCATTTT
NA	NA	TRBV19	TRBJ2-7	CASSTGTSSYEQYF	TGTGCCAGCAGTACGGGGACATCGTCCTACGAGCAGTACTTC
NA	NA	TRBV15	TRBJ2-3	CATRSIIWADTQYF	TGTGCCACCCGGTCCATAATTTGGGCAGATACGCAGTATTTT
NA	NA	TRBV18	TRBJ1-3	CASSPLDRPSSGNTIYF	TGTGCCAGCTCACCATTAGACAGGCCGAGCTCTGGAAACACCATATATTTT
NA	NA	TRBV9	TRBJ2-5	CASSVTGTAQETQYF	TGTGCCAGCAGCGTCACCGGGACGGCACAAGAGACCCAGTACTTC
once	NA	TRBV5-1	TRBJ1-4	CASSFDTTAEKLFF	TGCGCCAGCAGCTTTGACACCACGGCCGAAAAACTGTTTTTT
NA	NA	TRBV4-1	TRBJ1-5	CASSQPGRNQPQHF	TGCGCCAGCAGCCAACCGGGGCGTAATCAGCCCCAGCATTTT